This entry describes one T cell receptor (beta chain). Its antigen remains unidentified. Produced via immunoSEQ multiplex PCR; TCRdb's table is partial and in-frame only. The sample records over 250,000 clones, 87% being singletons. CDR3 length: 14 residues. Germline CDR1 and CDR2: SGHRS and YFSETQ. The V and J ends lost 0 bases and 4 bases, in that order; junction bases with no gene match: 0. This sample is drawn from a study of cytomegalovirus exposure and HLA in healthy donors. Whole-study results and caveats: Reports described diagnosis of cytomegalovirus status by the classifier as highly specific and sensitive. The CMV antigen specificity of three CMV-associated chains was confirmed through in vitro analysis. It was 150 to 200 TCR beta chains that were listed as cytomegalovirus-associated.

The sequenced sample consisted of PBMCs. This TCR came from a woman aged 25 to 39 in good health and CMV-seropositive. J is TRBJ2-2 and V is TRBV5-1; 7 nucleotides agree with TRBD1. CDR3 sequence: CASSLAGGTGELFF. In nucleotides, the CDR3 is TGCGCCAGCAGCTTGGCAGGGGGCACCGGGGAGCTGTTTTTT.